Following are 2 T cell receptor beta chains from one sample sequenced in a study of T cell repertoires in cytomegalovirus infection. No antigen has been assigned to these receptors. TCRdb independently ran MiXCR on the reads; one entry per CDR3 protein. The table records roughly 800,000 distinct CDR3 sequences, about 29% of them present only once. The sample in question was cultured CD8+ T cells from PBMCs, obtained from culture after CMV antigen stimulation. The source of these receptors is a human donor in good health (CMV status not recorded). Some clones in this sample may be carry-over from other donors' samples.

The rearrangement joins TRBV25-1 to TRBJ1-2, with D maybe TRBD1 (5 bases). Trimming left V 3 bases short and J 2 bases short, with 13 bases between. This CDR3 is built from 15 residues. The V gene's germline CDR1 is MGHDK and CDR2 SYGVNS. The CDR3 sequence is CASSDLREENYGYTF. Here the CDR3 DNA reads TGTGCCAGCAGTGATCTCAGGGAAGAAAACTATGGCTACACCTTC.

This clonotype has only a few counts. The chain is built from TRBV4-1 and TRBJ1-5; unclear D gene. Trimming left V 1 base short and J 4 bases short, with 11 bases between. There are 15 residues in the CDR3. Germline CDR1 and CDR2: MGHRA and YSYEKL. CDR3 amino acids: CASSQARQRNQPQHF. The CDR3 bases are TGCGCCAGCAGCCAAGCTCGGCAGAGGAATCAGCCCCAGCATTTT.